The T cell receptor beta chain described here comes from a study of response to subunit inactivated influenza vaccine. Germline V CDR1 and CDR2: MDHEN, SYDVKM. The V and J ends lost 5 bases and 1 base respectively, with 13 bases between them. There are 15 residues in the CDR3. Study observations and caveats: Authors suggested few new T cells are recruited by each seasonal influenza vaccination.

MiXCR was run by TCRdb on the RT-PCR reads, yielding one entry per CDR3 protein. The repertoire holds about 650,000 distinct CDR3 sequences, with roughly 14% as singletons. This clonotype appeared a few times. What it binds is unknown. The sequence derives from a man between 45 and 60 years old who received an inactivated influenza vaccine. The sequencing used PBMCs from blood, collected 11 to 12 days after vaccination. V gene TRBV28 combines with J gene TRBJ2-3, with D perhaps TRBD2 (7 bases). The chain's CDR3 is CASSTGGGRTDTQYF. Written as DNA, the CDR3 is TGTGCCAGCAGTACGGGCGGGGGCCGCACAGATACGCAGTATTTT.